The 14 T cell receptor beta chains reported below all come from one sample, sequenced in a study of blood T cell repertoires in COVID-19. Assay used: immunoSEQ multiplex PCR; TCRdb lists only in-frame clones, some missing. The sample has 200,000 to 250,000 clones, under 90% seen once. Material: peripheral blood. These receptors came from a man aged 50-60 years with acute or convalescent COVID-19.

The chain employs TRBV30 and TRBJ2-5; perhaps TRBD2 as D (5 bases). V was shortened by 4 bases and J by 6 bases, with 24 bases between the two germline ends. The germline CDR1 and CDR2 sequences are GTSNPN and SVGIG (reference sequence). The CDR3 has 16 residues. The CDR3 sequence: CAWNDRFSAQFQTQYF. The CDR3 coding sequence is TGTGCCTGGAACGACCGCTTTAGCGCGCAGTTTCAGACCCAGTACTTC.

The V call is TRBV27, the J call TRBJ2-7; 8 nucleotides agree with TRBD2. The CDR3 covers 13 residues. Germline V gene sequence: CDR1 MNHEY, CDR2 SMNVEV (reference sequence). After removal of 6 bases from V and 3 bases from J, the junction contained 4 bases not matched to a gene. Here the CDR3 DNA reads TGTGCCAGCAGGGTAGCGGGGAGCTACGAGCAGTACTTC. It is translated as CASRVAGSYEQYF.

The chain is built from TRBV5-1 and TRBJ2-7; 8 nucleotides align to TRBD1. Germline CDR1 reads SGHRS; CDR2 reads YFSETQ. J was trimmed by 6 bases and V by 6 bases; bases with no gene match: 8. This CDR3 has 13 amino acids. The CDR3, as DNA: TGCGCCAGCACCCCACAGGGGGGCGGCGAGCAGTACTTC. Encoded protein: CASTPQGGGEQYF.

This rearrangement joins TRBV28 to TRBJ1-3, with 7 bases that match TRBD1. There are 15 residues in the CDR3. Per germline, CDR1 MDHEN and CDR2 SYDVKM. Trimming took 9 bases from V and 0 from J; bases not matched to a gene: 8. The CDR3 is CASYGQASSGNTIYF. The CDR3 region has the DNA TGTGCCAGTTATGGACAGGCCAGCTCTGGAAACACCATATATTTT.

V and J are TRBV11-2 and TRBJ1-3; 8 bases are shared with TRBD1. The V segment lost 5 bases and the J segment 4 bases; nucleotides outside the gene matches: 4. Germline values: CDR1 SGHAT, CDR2 FQNNGV. This CDR3 comprises 14 residues. DNA of the CDR3: TGTGCCAGCAGCACAGACAGGGGAGGAAACACCATATATTTT. It translates to CASSTDRGGNTIYF. Complete variable domain (other parts from reference TRBV11-2 and TRBJ1-3): EAGVAQSPRYKIIEKRQSVAFWCNPISGHATLYWYQQILGQGPKLLIQFQNNGVVDDSQLPKDRFSAERLKGVDSTLKIQPAKLEDSAVYLCASSTDRGGNTIYFGEGSWLTVV.

The chain combines TRBV6-1 with TRBJ1-5; D is possibly TRBD1 (6 bases). This CDR3 spans 16 amino acids. Deletions cut 2 bases from V and 4 bases from J, with 15 bases between. The germline CDR1 and CDR2 sequences are MNHNS and SASEGT. The CDR3 DNA follows: TGTGCCAGCAGTGAAACAGGGCTGTGGGGGAATCAGCCCCAGCATTTT. This translates into CASSETGLWGNQPQHF.

This clone occurred a few times. The chain combines TRBV18 with TRBJ1-1; D might be TRBD1 (6 bases). The ends were cut back, 3 bases at V and 4 bases at J, with 18 bases in the middle. The CDR3 is 16 residues long. From germline, CDR1 is KGHSH and CDR2 LQKENI. CDR3 sequence (DNA): TGTGCCAGCTCACCCCCGAACAGGGTTGAGGGCACTGAAGCTTTCTTT. This sequence encodes CASSPPNRVEGTEAFF.

The chain couples TRBV6-5 to TRBJ1-2, with 8 bases lining up with TRBD1. CDR3 length: 13 residues. J gave up 5 bases and V 4 bases, and 3 bases lay outside the gene matches. The germline gives CDR1 MNHEY, CDR2 SVGAGI. CDR3 nucleotides: TGTGCCAGCAGTTCCCACAGGGGGTATGGCTACACCTTC. As protein: CASSSHRGYGYTF.

The chain has TRBV5-4 and TRBJ2-1; 8 bases align to TRBD2. Trimming cost V 4 bases and J 4 bases; bases outside gene matches: 7. Germline-derived CDR1 and CDR2 are SGHNT and YYREEE (reference sequence). The CDR3 runs 15 residues. This CDR3 is CASSAAGGGYNEQFF. CDR3 DNA sequence: TGTGCCAGCAGCGCGGCTGGCGGGGGGTACAATGAGCAGTTCTTC.

The chain has TRBV5-1 and TRBJ2-3; 8 nucleotides align to TRBD1. Germline loops: CDR1 SGHRS, CDR2 YFSETQ. The CDR3 consists of 16 residues. J lost 3 bases, V lost 0 bases, and 6 bases had no gene match. Here the CDR3 reads CASSLVAGGLTDTQYF. The CDR3, as DNA: TGCGCCAGCAGCTTGGTCGCAGGGGGCTTAACAGATACGCAGTATTTT.

The gene calls are TRBV12-3 or TRBV12-4 and TRBJ2-7; 8 bases align to TRBD1. The CDR3 contains 13 residues. V gave up 4 bases and J gave up 6 bases; unmatched junction bases: 5. The CDR3 spells CASSWDRRGEQYF. The CDR3 DNA sequence: TGTGCCAGCAGTTGGGACAGGAGAGGCGAGCAGTACTTC.

The J gene is TRBJ2-2, the V gene TRBV2; 10 bases line up with TRBD1. The CDR3 covers 19 residues. CDR1 is SNHLY, CDR2 FYNNEI, per germline. V was pared by 3 bases and J by 0 bases, with 10 bases of the junction left unmatched. The DNA of the CDR3 is TGTGCCAGCAGTGATAAATCTTCCGGGACAGGGGCGAACACCGGGGAGCTGTTTTTT. It yields the protein CASSDKSSGTGANTGELFF.

This rearrangement joins TRBV6-5 to TRBJ1-5; 7 bases map to TRBD1. The CDR3 loop spans 15 amino acids. J lost 2 bases, V lost 6 bases, and 7 bases had no gene match. Germline V gives CDR1 MNHEY, CDR2 SVGAGI. The DNA for the CDR3 is TGTGCCAGCAGGAAGACAGGGAGTGGCAATCAGCCCCAGCATTTT. It encodes CASRKTGSGNQPQHF.

The chain recombines TRBV30 with TRBJ1-1, with 7 bases fitting TRBD1. This CDR3 has 14 amino acids. Germline assignment: CDR1 GTSNPN and CDR2 SVGIG (reference sequence). V trimming: 6 bases; J trimming: 8 bases; junction bases outside the gene matches: 15. CDR3 DNA: TGTGCCTGCCCCGGGCAGGGGGATATCCTAGAAGCTTTCTTT. This gives the protein CACPGQGDILEAFF.